The sequence of this TCR beta chain was determined in a study of blood T cells in healthy people across ages. Trimming shortened V by 3 bases and J by 5 bases, and 4 bases separated the two germline ends. Germline V gene lookup returns CDR1 ENHRY and CDR2 SYGVKD. This CDR3 region has 12 residues. In its sample, this clonotype was seen a few times. Together with a sample-barcoded 5' primer, a J-beta primer mix was included in a second PCR lasting roughly 6 to 12 cycles. Each cDNA molecule, via a template-switch adaptor with 12 random nucleotides, was tagged. Each CDR3 protein gets one entry after TCRdb re-called the 5' RACE reads with MiXCR. Of about 1.6 million distinct CDR3 sequences listed, around 36% were seen once; the top ten hold about 10%.

The sequencing sample was made of blood. The J gene is TRBJ2-2, the V gene TRBV10-3; D is undetermined. The clonotype originates from a woman younger than 45 in good health. CDR3 sequence reads: CAISEHTGELFF. The CDR3 DNA reads TGTGCCATCAGTGAACATACCGGGGAGCTGTTTTTT.